This T cell receptor beta chain was captured in a study of blood T cell repertoires in COVID-19. The wider study: Donors in the United States, Italy and Spain gave samples during acute or convalescent COVID-19.

Method: immunoSEQ multiplex PCR; TCRdb's copy keeps in-frame clones and lacks some. Of around 250,000 clones listed, roughly 86% were seen once; the top ten hold roughly 1.7%. Individuals aged about 18 to 100 years were recruited from about two dozen US areas. Participant reports of clinical history set cohort assignment. Recovered status in Cohort 3 required two negative PCRs, clearance, or symptom resolution. Sample: PBMCs or T cells enriched from blood (not recorded which). This sequence was found in a woman aged 45 to 65 who had recovered from COVID-19.

CDR3 bases: TGTGCTAGTGGTTTGGTACTTTCCGGAGATACGCAGTATTTT. Protein product: CASGLVLSGDTQYF. The V call is TRBV12-5, the J call TRBJ2-3; D is unclear. Trimming cost V 0 bases and J 5 bases, with 9 bases left between them. The CDR3 extends over 14 amino acids. The germline CDR1 and CDR2 sequences are LGHNT and FRNRAP. Together with reference TRBV12-5 and TRBJ2-3, the CDR3 gives the full variable domain: DARVTQTPRHKVTEMGQEVTMRCQPILGHNTVFWYRQTMMQGLELLAYFRNRAPLDDSGMPKDRFSAEMPDATLATLKIQPSEPRDSAVYFCASGLVLSGDTQYFGPGTRLTVL.